The 20 T cell receptor beta chains listed next were all sequenced from one sample in a study of cytomegalovirus exposure and HLA in healthy donors. TCRdb's table, derived via immunoSEQ multiplex PCR, lists solely in-frame clones and lacks some. The sample contains 45,000 to 70,000 clones, 85% to 95% of which appear only once. Sequenced sample: PBMCs. The receptors were gathered from a woman aged 18-30 years in good health and CMV-seronegative.

The chain combines TRBV5-1 with TRBJ2-1; the D gene is possibly TRBD2 (6 bases). Germline CDR1 is SGHRS and CDR2 is YFSETQ. V dropped 7 bases and J dropped 4 bases, with 12 bases sitting between them. The CDR3 runs 13 residues. DNA for the CDR3: TGCGCCAGCTCGACTGGAGGGTACAATGAGCAGTTCTTC. Protein: CASSTGGYNEQFF.

J is TRBJ2-1 and V is TRBV5-1; a weak D match, TRBD2 (5 bases). V was clipped by 3 bases and J by 5 bases, with 12 bases between them. The CDR3 runs 14 residues. CDR1 and CDR2 (germline): SGHRS, YFSETQ. The CDR3, as DNA: TGCGCCAGCAGCTCCGGACTGGTGAACAATGAGCAGTTCTTC. It is translated as CASSSGLVNNEQFF.

The chain is built from TRBV7-3 and TRBJ2-3; TRBD2 matches 10 bases. This CDR3 contains 18 residues. V lost 2 bases and J lost 6; bases outside the gene matches: 14. Germline V lookup: CDR1 SGHTA, CDR2 FQGTGA. CDR3 nucleotides: TGTGCCAGCAGCTTATTTGGGCTAGCGGGGGCCCTGCAGGATACGCAGTATTTT. Amino acids: CASSLFGLAGALQDTQYF.

The chain links TRBV5-6 to TRBJ2-1; perhaps TRBD2 as D (5 bases). This CDR3 comprises 17 residues. The V end lost 0 bases, the J end lost 6 bases, and 19 bases lay between the germline ends. Germline V CDR1 and CDR2: SGHDT, YYEEEE. For the CDR3, the DNA is TGTGCCAGCAGCTTGGGTGAGATTCGTCTAGCTACCAATGAGCAGTTCTTC. Residues: CASSLGEIRLATNEQFF.

The gene calls are TRBV20-1 and TRBJ2-1; tentative D call: TRBD2 (5 bases). CDR1 is DFQATT, CDR2 SNEGSKA, per germline (reference sequence). The CDR3 totals 11 residues. Trimming cost V 7 bases and J 7 bases, with 11 bases left between them. The CDR3 DNA is TGCAGTGTTCGGGGTTTGAATGAGCAGTTCTTC. As protein: CSVRGLNEQFF.

J is TRBJ2-1 and V is TRBV28; TRBD2 might be the D (7 bases). CDR3 length equals 16 residues. V dropped 1 base and J dropped 7 bases, with 17 bases sitting between them. Germline V gene data show CDR1 as MDHEN and CDR2 as SYDVKM. CDR3 in DNA: TGTGCCAGCAGTTTATATACGGGGGGCTTGAGAAATGAGCAGTTCTTC. Translation gives CASSLYTGGLRNEQFF. The variable domain in full, with the rest retrieved from reference TRBV28 and TRBJ2-1, is DVKVTQSSRYLVKRTGEKVFLECVQDMDHENMFWYRQDPGLGLRLIYFSYDVKMKEKGDIPEGYSVSREKKERFSLILESASTNQTSMYLCASSLYTGGLRNEQFFGPGTRLTVL.

The chain combines TRBV15 with TRBJ1-5; perhaps TRBD1 as D (6 bases). V shed 8 bases and J shed 0 bases, with 11 bases lying between them. This CDR3 comprises 14 residues. Germline V gene sequence: CDR1 LNHNV, CDR2 YYDKDF (reference sequence). Written as DNA, the CDR3 is TGTGCCACCGGGACACAGTATAGCAATCAGCCCCAGCATTTT. Encoded protein: CATGTQYSNQPQHF.

The V call is TRBV11-3, the J call TRBJ2-1; a weak D match, TRBD2 (5 bases). This CDR3 is built from 16 residues. The V and J ends lost 5 bases and 3 bases respectively, with 17 bases between them. Germline loops: CDR1 SGHNT, CDR2 YENEEA. The CDR3 sequence is CASSRAEAGRYNEQFF. CDR3 DNA: TGTGCCAGCAGCCGGGCGGAGGCAGGTCGCTACAATGAGCAGTTCTTC.

This rearrangement joins TRBV2 to TRBJ2-7, with D perhaps matching TRBD1 (5 bases). The germline CDR1 and CDR2 sequences are SNHLY and FYNNEI. The CDR3 contains 10 residues. The V end lost 7 bases, the J end lost 4 bases, and 5 bases lay between the germline ends. This CDR3 is CASKGYEQYF. The CDR3 region has the DNA TGTGCCAGCAAGGGGTACGAGCAGTACTTC.

The rearrangement uses TRBV11-1 and TRBJ2-1; possibly TRBD1 for D (6 bases). CDR3 length: 15 residues. V was pared by 5 bases and J by 4 bases, with 15 bases between. Germline CDR1 and CDR2: SGHAT and FQDESV (reference sequence). The chain's CDR3 is CASSPTGLGYNEQFF. The DNA for the CDR3 is TGTGCCAGCAGCCCAACAGGGTTGGGGTACAATGAGCAGTTCTTC. Variable domain in full (rest from reference TRBV11-1 and TRBJ2-1): EAEVAQSPRYKITEKSQAVAFWCDPISGHATLYWYRQILGQGPELLVQFQDESVVDDSQLPKDRFSAERLKGVDSTLKIQPAELGDSAMYLCASSPTGLGYNEQFFGPGTRLTVL.

The chain links TRBV7-8 to TRBJ2-5; D is possibly TRBD2 (6 bases). The V end was cut by 5 bases, the J end by 4 bases, with 11 bases between. Looked up from germline, CDR1 is SGHVS and CDR2 is FQNEAQ. The CDR3 extends over 13 amino acids. The CDR3 DNA reads as TGTGCCAGCAGCGGAGGGGTGGGAGAGACCCAGTACTTC. It yields the protein CASSGGVGETQYF.

This clone showed up just once. V usage is TRBV19 and J usage is TRBJ1-5; D gene unclear. V was cut by 0 bases and J by 6 bases, with 15 bases left in between. The CDR3 has 16 residues. Germline V gene lookup returns CDR1 LNHDA and CDR2 SQIVND (reference sequence). CDR3 coding DNA: TGTGCCAGTAGTATAGACGGGCCAAGGCGGGTTCAGCCCCAGCATTTT. Translation gives CASSIDGPRRVQPQHF.

The chain has TRBV28 and TRBJ1-1, with 8 bases lining up with TRBD1. CDR3 length: 15 amino acids. CDR1 and CDR2 (germline): MDHEN, SYDVKM. The ends lost 4 bases at V and 4 bases at J; junction bases unmatched: 8. Here the CDR3 DNA reads TGTGCCAGCAGTTACCCCAGGGGGCAGTTCACTGAAGCTTTCTTT. This sequence encodes CASSYPRGQFTEAFF.

The chain couples TRBV2 to TRBJ1-2; D uncertain. The CDR3 covers 11 residues. V lost 6 bases, J lost 4 bases, and 6 bases lay in between. Looked up from germline, CDR1 is SNHLY and CDR2 is FYNNEI. The CDR3 sequence is CASRLSYGYTF. In nucleotides, the CDR3 is TGTGCCAGCAGACTGAGCTATGGCTACACCTTC.

This sequence joins TRBV28 and TRBJ1-4, with 8 bases aligning to TRBD1. The CDR3 covers 15 residues. The junction had 3 bases not matched to a gene; V was cut back by 6 bases and J by 0 bases. Germline assignment: CDR1 MDHEN and CDR2 SYDVKM. This CDR3 is CASRLQGATNEKLFF. In DNA form, the CDR3 reads TGTGCCAGCAGGTTACAGGGGGCAACTAATGAAAAACTGTTTTTT.

The genes are TRBV4-2 and TRBJ2-5; the match to TRBD2 covers 13 bases. This CDR3 contains 18 residues. Germline assignment: CDR1 LGHNA and CDR2 YNFKEQ. The J segment lost 2 bases and the V segment lost 4 bases, leaving 10 bases of the junction unmatched. The CDR3 DNA reads as TGTGCCAGCAGCCCTTCGGGACTAGCGGGGCTGGGGCAAGAGACCCAGTACTTC. As protein: CASSPSGLAGLGQETQYF.

The gene calls are TRBV10-3 and TRBJ2-1, with 10 nucleotides matching TRBD1. The CDR3 is made up of 15 amino acids. Germline loops: CDR1 ENHRY, CDR2 SYGVKD. Trimming removed 4 bases from V and 6 bases from J; junction bases left unmatched: 6. The CDR3, as DNA: TGTGCCATCAGTGGTGGGACAGGGGCCTCCAATGAGCAGTTCTTC. Translation: CAISGGTGASNEQFF.

The rearrangement links TRBV29-1 to TRBJ1-1, with no clear D. V dropped 3 bases and J dropped 5 bases, with 10 bases sitting between them. This CDR3 spans 12 amino acids. The germline CDR1 and CDR2 sequences are SQVTM and ANQGSEA. CDR3 nucleotides: TGCAGCGTTGAGGGCTTTTTAACTGAAGCTTTCTTT. Translating it yields CSVEGFLTEAFF. Based on the CDR3 plus reference TRBV29-1 and TRBJ1-1, the full variable domain is SAVISQKPSRDICQRGTSLTIQCQVDSQVTMMFWYRQQPGQSLTLIATANQGSEATYESGFVIDKFPISRPNLTFSTLTVSNMSPEDSSIYLCSVEGFLTEAFFGQGTRLTVV.

The chain combines TRBV30 with TRBJ2-1, with 14 bases aligning to TRBD2. Trimming took 4 bases from V and 0 from J; bases not matched to a gene: 8. Germline V gene lookup returns CDR1 GTSNPN and CDR2 SVGIG (reference sequence). This CDR3 has 18 residues. The CDR3 nucleotides are TGTGCCTGGAATGGACTAGCGGGAGGTCCTAGCTCCTACAATGAGCAGTTCTTC. As protein: CAWNGLAGGPSSYNEQFF.

V and J are TRBV7-3 and TRBJ2-1; 9 positions match TRBD1. The germline V gene has CDR1 SGHTA and CDR2 FQGTGA. The CDR3 runs 15 residues. V shed 6 bases and J 5 bases; nucleotides not matched to a gene: 8. The DNA for the CDR3 is TGTGCCAGCAGTTCAGGACAGGGGTGGCACAATGAGCAGTTCTTC. It codes for CASSSGQGWHNEQFF. Filled out from reference TRBV7-3 and TRBJ2-1, the complete variable domain reads GAGVSQTPSNKVTEKGKYVELRCDPISGHTALYWYRQSLGQGPEFLIYFQGTGAADDSGLPNDRFFAVRPEGSVSTLKIQRTERGDSAVYLCASSSGQGWHNEQFFGPGTRLTVL.